This is a list of T cell receptor beta chains from one sample in a study of T cells in localized non-small cell lung cancer. Libraries were prepared by immunoSEQ multiplex PCR; TCRdb keeps only in-frame clonotypes and omits some of them. The sample includes 40,000 to 50,000 clones, 86% of them seen just once. Sequenced here: peripheral blood, sampled before any cancer treatment. These TCRs come from a woman between 18 and 55 years old with stage III lung adenocarcinoma. Each CDR3 is given with its conserved first and last residue. A D gene is named only where the DNA matches it firmly. Rows give clone size only sometimes, using once, few, many, or a class for an expanded clone.

DNA,CDR3,J,D,size,V
TGTGCCAGCAGCCGCCGGACTAGCGGGGGGTATTTACCCTACAATGAGCAGTTCTTC,CASSRRTSGGYLPYNEQFF,TRBJ2-1,TRBD2,-,TRBV7-2
TGTGCCAGCGCCCGCCGGGGGGCTCAAGAGACCCAGTACTTC,CASARRGAQETQYF,TRBJ2-5,-,-,TRBV7-2
TGTGCCAGCAGCTCTCCTGGGGTAGCGGGGTTCGAAGAGACCCAGTACTTC,CASSSPGVAGFEETQYF,TRBJ2-5,TRBD2,-,TRBV11-2
TGTGCCAGCAGACCTTCCCAGGGATCCGAAAAACTGTTTTTT,CASRPSQGSEKLFF,TRBJ1-4,-,-,TRBV6-5
TGTGCCAGCAGCCAAAGACCCAAGACTAGCGGGGAATACAATGAGCAGTTCTTC,CASSQRPKTSGEYNEQFF,TRBJ2-1,TRBD2,-,TRBV7-9
TGTGCTAGCAGCCGAGGGGGCCGCACAGATACGCAGTATTTT,CASSRGGRTDTQYF,TRBJ2-3,TRBD1,-,TRBV7-7
TGCGCCAGCAGCTTGAGTTCGGGCAGCCAGTACAATGAGCAGTTCTTC,CASSLSSGSQYNEQFF,TRBJ2-1,-,-,TRBV5-1
TGTGCCAGTAGTATATCCAGGGCTAGGGGTGAGCAGTTCTTC,CASSISRARGEQFF,TRBJ2-1,-,-,TRBV19
TGTGCCAGCGGGGTATCGGGATACAATGAGCAGTTCTTC,CASGVSGYNEQFF,TRBJ2-1,-,-,TRBV6-6
TGTGCCAGCGCGACCCAACATAGCAATCAGCCCCAGCATTTT,CASATQHSNQPQHF,TRBJ1-5,-,-,TRBV6-5
TGTGCCACCTCAGGGTTCTCCTACAATGAGCAGTTCTTC,CATSGFSYNEQFF,TRBJ2-1,-,-,TRBV6-1
TGTGCCAGCAGCCCGAGGACAGATACGCAGTATTTT,CASSPRTDTQYF,TRBJ2-3,-,-,TRBV2
TGTGCCAGCAGTGAGATTACAGGGCAGAACACTGAAGCTTTCTTT,CASSEITGQNTEAFF,TRBJ1-1,-,-,TRBV25-1
TGTGCCAGCAGCCCACAGGGTGGTGACACTGAAGCTTTCTTT,CASSPQGGDTEAFF,TRBJ1-1,-,-,TRBV16
TGTGCCACCCGGGGGGCGGGAGGCTACACCTTC,CATRGAGGYTF,TRBJ1-2,-,-,TRBV28
TGTGCCAGCACCTTATACAATTCACCCCTCCACTTT,CASTLYNSPLHF,TRBJ1-6,-,-,TRBV5-6
TGTGCCAGCAGCTTAGGGGGGGACAGCAATCAGCCCCAGCATTTT,CASSLGGDSNQPQHF,TRBJ1-5,-,-,TRBV7-9
TGTGCCAGCAGCGGGGGACAGGGAGTTAATCAGCCCCAGCATTTT,CASSGGQGVNQPQHF,TRBJ1-5,TRBD1,-,TRBV7-9
TGTGCCAGCAGTGAATCGACCGGGGTTAAGAAAGCTTTCTTT,CASSESTGVKKAFF,TRBJ1-1,-,-,TRBV25-1
TGTGCCAGCAGCCCCGGTGTCAATCAGCCCCAGCATTTT,CASSPGVNQPQHF,TRBJ1-5,-,-,TRBV7-8
TGTGCCAGCAGTTACGGACAGTCTCAAAAAGATGAAGCTTTCTTT,CASSYGQSQKDEAFF,TRBJ1-1,-,-,TRBV6-9
TGCGCCAGCAGCCGCTATATGGTGTGGCAGGGGAACACCGGGGAGCTGTTTTTT,CASSRYMVWQGNTGELFF,TRBJ2-2,-,once,TRBV5-1
TGTGCCAGCAGCTTAGTTTGGGCAGGGCCTTCCTACGAGCAGTACTTC,CASSLVWAGPSYEQYF,TRBJ2-7,-,-,TRBV7-9
TGTGCCAGCAGCTTAGGGGGGACGTCCTACAATGAGCAGTTCTTC,CASSLGGTSYNEQFF,TRBJ2-1,-,-,TRBV7-6
TGTGCCAGCCGGGCCGACGGGGGTTCACCCCTCCACTTT,CASRADGGSPLHF,TRBJ1-6,-,-,TRBV2
TGTGCCAGCGGTTCTGTAGGGATTTTCACAGATACGCAGTATTTT,CASGSVGIFTDTQYF,TRBJ2-3,-,-,TRBV6-5
TGTGCCAGCAGCGACCTAGATAGCGGGGACTCGGGGGCCAACGTCCTGACTTTC,CASSDLDSGDSGANVLTF,TRBJ2-6,TRBD2,-,TRBV5-6
TGTGCCAGCCGGAGCGGGGGGGAAGCCGGGGAGCTGTTTTTT,CASRSGGEAGELFF,TRBJ2-2,TRBD2,-,TRBV6-5
TGTGCCAGCAGCTTACCCGTTAGGTTAGAACATTCACCCCTCCACTTT,CASSLPVRLEHSPLHF,TRBJ1-6,-,-,TRBV7-3
TGTGCCAGCACTAGACAGGACTACGAGCAGTACTTC,CASTRQDYEQYF,TRBJ2-7,-,-,TRBV2
TGTGCCAGCAGTTACCCAGGGGTTGGCCAGCCCCAGCATTTT,CASSYPGVGQPQHF,TRBJ1-5,-,few,TRBV6-6
TGTGCCAGTAGTACGCCGGGGGACAGATTCTCTGGGGCCAACGTCCTGACTTTC,CASSTPGDRFSGANVLTF,TRBJ2-6,-,-,TRBV19
TGCAGCGTTGAAGAAACAACAGATACGCAGTATTTT,CSVEETTDTQYF,TRBJ2-3,-,-,TRBV29-1
TGTGCCAGCAGCTTAGGCCTCGAGGGGGGAGAGCAGTACTTC,CASSLGLEGGEQYF,TRBJ2-7,-,-,TRBV11-2
TGTGCCAGTACCCGGGACAAGGTTGGCTACACCTTC,CASTRDKVGYTF,TRBJ1-2,-,-,TRBV19
TGTGCCAGTAGTACGACTAGATCAGATACGCAGTATTTT,CASSTTRSDTQYF,TRBJ2-3,-,few,TRBV19
TGTGCCAGTAGAGGAGGGGAGCAGTTCTTC,CASRGGEQFF,TRBJ2-1,-,once,TRBV19
TGTGCCAGCAGCGTTGGCGGGTCGGATACGCAGTATTTT,CASSVGGSDTQYF,TRBJ2-3,-,-,TRBV9
TGTGCCAGCAGCTATTACAGGGGAGTTCAGCCCCAGCATTTT,CASSYYRGVQPQHF,TRBJ1-5,TRBD1,-,TRBV5-8
TGTGCCAGCGGAACGAGCTTAGCTTCATGGGCAGGGCGGCGAGAGACCCAGTACTTC,CASGTSLASWAGRRETQYF,TRBJ2-5,-,-,TRBV11-2
TGCGCCAGCAGCTTAACAGGGATCACAAACTATGGCTACACCTTC,CASSLTGITNYGYTF,TRBJ1-2,-,-,TRBV5-1
TGTGCCTGGAGTTCAGGGCTGAACACCGGGGAGCTGTTTTTT,CAWSSGLNTGELFF,TRBJ2-2,-,-,TRBV30
TGCAGTGCTAGTGGTAACACTGAAGCTTTCTTT,CSASGNTEAFF,TRBJ1-1,-,once,TRBV20-1
TGTGCCAGCAGCTTCGGCTCCGATACGCAGTATTTT,CASSFGSDTQYF,TRBJ2-3,-,-,TRBV11-3
TGTGCCTGGAGCCCCAGGGCCTACAATGAGCAGTTCTTC,CAWSPRAYNEQFF,TRBJ2-1,-,-,TRBV30
TGTGCCAGCTCGAAGACAGGGGTCAACACTGAAGCTTTCTTT,CASSKTGVNTEAFF,TRBJ1-1,TRBD1,-,TRBV18
TGCGCCAGCAGCTTGGAATGGACGGGCACTGAAGCTTTCTTT,CASSLEWTGTEAFF,TRBJ1-1,-,few,TRBV5-1
TGTGCCAGCAGTGACGGAAACTATGGCTACACCTTC,CASSDGNYGYTF,TRBJ1-2,-,-,TRBV6-4